Presented here are 15 T cell receptor beta chains from one specimen sequenced in a study of cytomegalovirus exposure and HLA in healthy donors. Primers included in the PCR were 60 Vbeta and 13 Jbeta primers. Profiling relied on immunoSEQ multiplex PCR, and the TCRdb table lists in-frame clones only, not all of them. In the table there are about 170,000 clones, around 82% of which are singletons. The sample taken for sequencing was PBMCs. These receptors all stem from a male donor in good health and CMV-seronegative.

The chain links TRBV7-9 to TRBJ1-1, with 8 positions matching TRBD1. The CDR3 has 15 amino acids. The germline V gene encodes CDR1 SEHNR and CDR2 FQNEAQ (reference sequence). After removal of 6 bases from V and 4 bases from J, the junction contained 10 bases not matched to a gene. Here the CDR3 DNA reads TGTGCCAGCAGGAACGACAGGGGTAGGAGCACTGAAGCTTTCTTT. Protein product: CASRNDRGRSTEAFF.

This clone was observed a handful of times. The genes are TRBV11-2 and TRBJ2-5, with 10 positions matching TRBD1. Germline V gene lookup returns CDR1 SGHAT and CDR2 FQNNGV. The CDR3 sequence is 15 residues long. V lost 1 base to trimming and J lost 3 bases; unmatched junction nucleotides: 2. CDR3 DNA: TGTGCCAGCAGCTTAGGGGACAGGGGTAAAGAGACCCAGTACTTC. Its protein is CASSLGDRGKETQYF.

The rearrangement joins TRBV9 to TRBJ1-3; TRBD1 agrees at 8 bases. V dropped 3 bases and J dropped 2; count of bases not matched to a gene: 4. CDR3 length: 15 residues. CDR1 is SGDLS, CDR2 YYNGEE, per germline. The CDR3 reads CASSALGQAGNTIYF. In nucleotides, the CDR3 is TGTGCCAGCAGCGCCTTGGGACAGGCTGGAAACACCATATATTTT.

The rearrangement joins TRBV25-1 to TRBJ2-7, with D uncertain. CDR1 and CDR2 (germline): MGHDK, SYGVNS. Trimming took off 3 bases at V and 9 bases at J, with 18 bases between the two ends. This CDR3 has 14 residues. The CDR3 sequence is CASSDLLFLPVQYF. The CDR3 nucleotides read TGTGCCAGCAGTGATCTTCTATTTCTTCCTGTGCAGTACTTC.

DNA of the CDR3: TGTGCCAGTAGTATTCGGCCGGGACAGGGAGTTCCCACTGAAGCTTTCTTT. Protein sequence: CASSIRPGQGVPTEAFF. The genes are TRBV19 and TRBJ1-1; TRBD1 matches at 9 bases. The CDR3 loop spans 17 amino acids. Germline V gives CDR1 LNHDA, CDR2 SQIVND (reference sequence). Germline trimming cut 3 bases from V and 4 bases from J; bases unmatched to any gene: 12. The full variable domain, its missing parts supplied by reference TRBV19 and TRBJ1-1, is DGGITQSPKYLFRKEGQNVTLSCEQNLNHDAMYWYRQDPGQGLRLIYYSQIVNDFQKGDIAEGYSVSREKKESFPLTVTSAQKNPTAFYLCASSIRPGQGVPTEAFFGQGTRLTVV.

This clone was detected only a few times. This chain uses TRBV15 with TRBJ2-3; TRBD1 aligns across 9 bases. Trimming took 3 bases from V and 4 from J; bases not matched to a gene: 11. The CDR3 extends over 17 amino acids. Germline loops: CDR1 LNHNV, CDR2 YYDKDF (reference sequence). CDR3 loop: CATSRASGTGKPDTQYF. The CDR3 DNA follows: TGTGCCACCAGCAGGGCTTCCGGGACAGGGAAGCCAGATACGCAGTATTTT.

This clone was seen a few times. The chain employs TRBV25-1 and TRBJ2-5; 10 bases align to TRBD1. The ends lost 3 bases at V and 11 bases at J; junction bases unmatched: 12. CDR1 is MGHDK, CDR2 SYGVNS, per germline. This CDR3 spans 15 amino acids. The CDR3 bases are TGTGCCAGCAGTGATCCCGGGACAGGGGAGACTGAGCAGTACTTC. This codes for CASSDPGTGETEQYF.

The chain couples TRBV5-1 to TRBJ2-3, with 11 bases identical to TRBD1. The CDR3 length is 14 residues. Trimming cost V 4 bases and J 6 bases; bases outside gene matches: 4. Germline CDR1 SGHRS, CDR2 YFSETQ. The CDR3 DNA follows: TGCGCCAGCAGCCCGGGACAGGGGGGGGATACGCAGTATTTT. Its translation is CASSPGQGGDTQYF.

This chain connects TRBV6-5 to TRBJ1-2; D is unresolved. The CDR3 is 13 amino acids. Trimming pared 1 base from V and 7 bases from J, leaving 10 bases between. CDR1 and CDR2 from the germline V gene are MNHEY and SVGAGI. The CDR3 sequence: CASSYFPAAGYTF. In nucleotides, the CDR3 is TGTGCCAGCAGTTACTTTCCAGCGGCTGGCTACACCTTC.

The CDR3 DNA reads as TGTGCCAGCACCGCGAGGGGGAGTGGCTATGGCTACACCTTC. Protein product: CASTARGSGYGYTF. The V call is TRBV27, the J call TRBJ1-2; weak D call: TRBD1 (6 bases). Trimming took off 7 bases at V and 4 bases at J, with 16 bases between the two ends. CDR1 MNHEY and CDR2 SMNVEV come from the germline V gene (reference sequence). This CDR3 has 14 residues.

The chain employs TRBV6-1 and TRBJ2-2, with 8 nucleotides matching TRBD2. The CDR3 totals 14 residues. Germline V gene sequence: CDR1 MNHNS, CDR2 SASEGT. Losses at the gene ends were 4 bases for V and 4 bases for J; bases not matched to a gene: 2. The CDR3 DNA follows: TGTGCCAGCAGTGGTAGCGGGATCACCGGGGAGCTGTTTTTT. Amino acid sequence: CASSGSGITGELFF.

The gene calls are TRBV15 and TRBJ2-5, with 9 nucleotides matching TRBD1. The germline gives CDR1 LNHNV, CDR2 YYDKDF (reference sequence). The trim removed 0 bases at V and 7 bases at J, leaving 9 bases unmatched. CDR3 length equals 16 residues. CDR3 protein: CATSRDPGQGWGTQYF. CDR3 coding DNA: TGTGCCACCAGCAGAGACCCGGGACAGGGCTGGGGGACCCAGTACTTC. The complete variable domain, with remaining parts taken from reference TRBV15 and TRBJ2-5, reads DAMVIQNPRYQVTQFGKPVTLSCSQTLNHNVMYWYQQKSSQAPKLLFHYYDKDFNNEADTPDNFQSRRPNTSFCFLDIRSPGLGDTAMYLCATSRDPGQGWGTQYFGPGTRLLVL.

This chain joins TRBV19 and TRBJ1-5, with D tentatively TRBD1 (6 bases). Looked up from germline, CDR1 is LNHDA and CDR2 is SQIVND (reference sequence). This CDR3 is 17 amino acids long. V lost 1 base and J 1 base, leaving 14 bases between the germline ends. CDR3 in DNA: TGTGCCAGTAGTATAGGGCCGACAGGATCCAGCAATCAGCCCCAGCATTTT. Its protein product is CASSIGPTGSSNQPQHF.

V is TRBV5-4 and J is TRBJ2-3; the match to TRBD2 covers 8 bases. Germline V CDR1 and CDR2: SGHNT, YYREEE (reference sequence). The junction had 12 bases not matched to a gene; V was cut back by 6 bases and J by 6 bases. The CDR3 is made up of 15 amino acids. CDR3 sequence reads: CASNIAGPFKDTQYF. In DNA, the CDR3 is TGTGCCAGCAACATAGCGGGACCCTTTAAGGATACGCAGTATTTT.

The DNA for the CDR3 is TGTGCCAGCAGGCGAACAGAGACCTCTTTGGGCGATGAAAAACTGTTTTTT. Protein sequence: CASRRTETSLGDEKLFF. The chain couples TRBV7-2 to TRBJ1-4; D is ambiguous. The germline CDR1 and CDR2 sequences are SGHTA and FQGNSA. The V end was cut by 6 bases, the J end by 6 bases, with 23 bases between. This CDR3 spans 17 amino acids.